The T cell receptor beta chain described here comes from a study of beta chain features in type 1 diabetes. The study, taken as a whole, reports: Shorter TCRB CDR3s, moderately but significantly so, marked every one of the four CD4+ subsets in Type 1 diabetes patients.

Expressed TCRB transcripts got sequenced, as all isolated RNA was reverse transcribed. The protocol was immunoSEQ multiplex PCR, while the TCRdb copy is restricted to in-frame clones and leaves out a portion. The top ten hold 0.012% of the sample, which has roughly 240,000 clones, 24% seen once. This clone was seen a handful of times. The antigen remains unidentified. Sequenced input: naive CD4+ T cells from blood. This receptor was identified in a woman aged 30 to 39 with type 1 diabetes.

Here the CDR3 DNA reads TGCAGCGTTGAAGCAGGGAACGGCTACACCTTC. Protein product: CSVEAGNGYTF. The V gene is TRBV29-1, the J gene TRBJ1-2; D perhaps matches TRBD1 (5 bases). This CDR3 comprises 11 residues. Germline CDR1 SQVTM, CDR2 ANQGSEA. Between the trimmed V and J ends, which lost 1 base and 8 bases, there was a span of 8 bases.